Listed here are 21 T cell receptor beta chains from one sample, sequenced in a study of T cell changes during pregnancy in multiple sclerosis. Sequenced by immunoSEQ multiplex PCR; TCRdb stores in-frame clones only, minus some. Here the sample spans about 30,000 clones, around 90% being singletons. Sequencing was performed on peripheral blood, taken in the second trimester of pregnancy. All receptors come from a female donor in good health, enrolled as a control in a pregnancy study.

The rearrangement links TRBV6-4 to TRBJ2-1; 8 nucleotides match TRBD2. Germline assignment: CDR1 MRHNA and CDR2 SNTAGT. With 0 bases clipped from V and 5 bases from J, the junction kept 6 bases outside the gene matches. This CDR3 has 16 residues. The chain's CDR3 is CASSDSNGGGHNEQFF. CDR3 bases: TGTGCCAGCAGTGACTCCAACGGGGGGGGACACAATGAGCAGTTCTTC.

The gene calls are TRBV4-2 and TRBJ2-5; unclear D gene. This CDR3 has 13 amino acids. Between the trimmed V and J ends, which lost 1 base and 5 bases, there was a span of 8 bases. Germline CDR1 is LGHNA and CDR2 is YNFKEQ. CDR3 amino acids: CASSQARLETQYF. The CDR3 nucleotides read TGTGCCAGCAGCCAAGCCAGGCTGGAGACCCAGTACTTC.

The genes are TRBV5-6 and TRBJ1-6; D is unclear. The V end was cut by 2 bases, the J end by 14 bases, with 17 bases between. The CDR3 covers 14 residues. CDR1 and CDR2 (germline): SGHDT, YYEEEE. Written as DNA, the CDR3 is TGTGCCAGCAGCTTCGGCTCGCTAGGTCTAACCCTCCACTTT. It specifies CASSFGSLGLTLHF.

The chain employs TRBV7-3 and TRBJ2-5; maybe TRBD2 (5 bases). V gave up 5 bases and J gave up 7 bases, with 11 bases separating them. The CDR3 runs 12 residues. Germline CDR1 is SGHTA and CDR2 is FQGTGA. The CDR3 sequence is CASSQGLGTQYF. The CDR3 bases are TGTGCCAGCAGCCAAGGACTGGGGACCCAGTACTTC.

The gene calls are TRBV6-1 and TRBJ1-6; 10 nucleotides line up with TRBD1. The CDR3 consists of 14 residues. Germline values: CDR1 MNHNS, CDR2 SASEGT. The V gene end was trimmed by 7 bases and the J gene end by 12 bases; junction bases not matched to a gene: 9. As DNA, the CDR3 is TGTGCCAGCAACCCGGGACAGGGGCTGGGACCCCTCCACTTT. Encoded protein: CASNPGQGLGPLHF.

The table lists this clone with a few counts. The J gene is TRBJ1-5, the V gene TRBV4-1; a weak D match, TRBD1 (5 bases). The V gene lost 2 bases and the J gene lost 6 bases, with 5 bases spanning the gap. Germline CDR1 is MGHRA and CDR2 is YSYEKL. This CDR3 has 12 amino acids. The CDR3 DNA follows: TGCGCCAGCAGCCAAACAGGTCAGCCCCAGCATTTT. Its translation: CASSQTGQPQHF.

The chain uses TRBV19 and TRBJ1-2; no clear D gene. Germline assignment: CDR1 LNHDA and CDR2 SQIVND (reference sequence). There are 14 residues in the CDR3. The V gene lost 3 bases and the J gene lost 3 bases, with 11 bases spanning the gap. The CDR3 spells CASSISGIHYGYTF. CDR3 bases: TGTGCCAGTAGTATTTCCGGGATCCACTATGGCTACACCTTC. Together with reference TRBV19 and TRBJ1-2, the CDR3 gives the full variable domain: DGGITQSPKYLFRKEGQNVTLSCEQNLNHDAMYWYRQDPGQGLRLIYYSQIVNDFQKGDIAEGYSVSREKKESFPLTVTSAQKNPTAFYLCASSISGIHYGYTFGSGTRLTVV.

This chain links TRBV2 with TRBJ2-5, with 7 nucleotides matching TRBD2. The DNA end is more similar to TRBJ2-7, so the J call may be wrong. The CDR3 spans 13 residues. Germline-derived CDR1 and CDR2 are SNHLY and FYNNEI. CDR3 loop: CASNRLASHEQYF. The CDR3 region has the DNA TGTGCCAGCAACCGACTAGCATCCCACGAGCAGTACTTC.

The chain combines TRBV6-4 with TRBJ1-4, with D possibly TRBD1 on 6 matching bases. V lost 3 bases and J lost 5, with 10 bases in between. Per the germline V gene, CDR1 is MRHNA and CDR2 is SNTAGT. This CDR3 region has 14 residues. Here the CDR3 DNA reads TGTGCCAGCAGTGAAGGCCAGGGGAATGAAAAACTGTTTTTT. This gives the protein CASSEGQGNEKLFF.

This sequence joins TRBV20-1 and TRBJ1-4; D gene ambiguous. Germline CDR1 and CDR2: DFQATT and SNEGSKA (reference sequence). V was clipped by 7 bases and J by 8 bases, with 11 bases between them. This CDR3 spans 11 amino acids. CDR3 residues: CSVPKREKLFF. The CDR3 nucleotides are TGCAGTGTCCCAAAGAGAGAAAAACTGTTTTTT.

The gene calls are TRBV19 and TRBJ1-1; 9 bases match TRBD1. The CDR3 covers 17 residues. Germline CDR1 is LNHDA and CDR2 is SQIVND (reference sequence). The trim removed 4 bases at V and 8 bases at J, leaving 17 bases unmatched. The CDR3 nucleotides are TGTGCCAGTAGTACGACAAAGACAGGGGGACGAGAAGGAGAAGCTTTCTTT. Its protein product is CASSTTKTGGREGEAFF. The variable domain in full, completed from reference TRBV19 and TRBJ1-1, reads DGGITQSPKYLFRKEGQNVTLSCEQNLNHDAMYWYRQDPGQGLRLIYYSQIVNDFQKGDIAEGYSVSREKKESFPLTVTSAQKNPTAFYLCASSTTKTGGREGEAFFGQGTRLTVV.

The CDR3 DNA reads TGTGCCAGCAGTCCGGACAGCGGCGGCTACACCTTC. Encoded protein: CASSPDSGGYTF. The V and J genes are TRBV6-1 and TRBJ1-2; D possibly corresponds to TRBD1 (6 bases). CDR3 length equals 12 residues. Germline V gene lookup returns CDR1 MNHNS and CDR2 SASEGT. The ends were cut back, 5 bases at V and 8 bases at J, with 12 bases in the middle.

CDR3 in DNA: TGTGCCAGTAGTATCCTGACAGGAGTAAACTATGGCTACACCTTC. Its translation: CASSILTGVNYGYTF. The rearrangement joins TRBV19 to TRBJ1-2; tentative D call: TRBD1 (6 bases). The ends were cut back, 3 bases at V and 2 bases at J, with 13 bases in the middle. CDR1 is LNHDA and CDR2 is SQIVND in the germline V gene (reference sequence). There are 15 residues in the CDR3. The complete variable domain, with remaining parts taken from reference TRBV19 and TRBJ1-2, reads DGGITQSPKYLFRKEGQNVTLSCEQNLNHDAMYWYRQDPGQGLRLIYYSQIVNDFQKGDIAEGYSVSREKKESFPLTVTSAQKNPTAFYLCASSILTGVNYGYTFGSGTRLTVV.

The chain has TRBV30 and TRBJ1-1; tentative D call: TRBD1 (6 bases). The CDR3 is made up of 14 amino acids. Germline V gives CDR1 GTSNPN, CDR2 SVGIG (reference sequence). V gave up 2 bases and J gave up 11 bases, with 21 bases separating them. In DNA, the CDR3 is TGTGCCTGGAGTCCAAAGGGACATCGGTCCCCCGCTTTCTTT. Amino acid sequence: CAWSPKGHRSPAFF.

V gene TRBV25-1 combines with J gene TRBJ2-3, with TRBD1 matching 9 bases. This CDR3 is built from 16 residues. From germline, CDR1 is MGHDK and CDR2 SYGVNS. The V segment lost 1 base and the J segment 1 base; nucleotides outside the gene matches: 3. The CDR3 region has the DNA TGTGCCAGCAGTGAATCCGGGACAGGGCGCACAGATACGCAGTATTTT. Translated: CASSESGTGRTDTQYF.

This clone has only a few counts. V and J are TRBV29-1 and TRBJ1-1; tentative D call: TRBD1 (6 bases). Germline V CDR1 and CDR2: SQVTM, ANQGSEA. With 7 bases removed from V and 7 bases from J, the gap between germline ends came to 10 bases. The length of the CDR3 is 10 residues. DNA of the CDR3: TGCAGCGCCATGACAGGTGAAGCTTTCTTT. This codes for CSAMTGEAFF.

CDR3 protein: CASSLGQRNTEAFF. The CDR3, as DNA: TGCGCCAGCAGCTTGGGACAGAGGAACACTGAAGCTTTCTTT. This rearrangement joins TRBV5-1 to TRBJ1-1; D is perhaps TRBD1 (5 bases). Germline V gene sequence: CDR1 SGHRS, CDR2 YFSETQ. Deletions cut 0 bases from V and 1 base from J, with 7 bases between. CDR3 size: 14 residues.

In DNA form, the CDR3 reads TGTGCCATCAGTTCCCCCGGACTAGCGGGTAGCTCCTACAATGAGCAGTTCTTC. Translating it yields CAISSPGLAGSSYNEQFF. This chain uses TRBV10-3 with TRBJ2-1, with 11 nucleotides matching TRBD2. The V segment lost 5 bases and the J segment 0 bases; nucleotides outside the gene matches: 9. The CDR3 is 18 amino acids. Germline-derived CDR1 and CDR2 are ENHRY and SYGVKD.

The chain joins TRBV4-3 to TRBJ2-5; no clear D. This CDR3 contains 16 residues. Germline-derived CDR1 and CDR2 are LGHNA and YSLEER. V lost 0 bases and J 0 bases, leaving 11 bases between the germline ends. Written as DNA, the CDR3 is TGCGCCAGCAGCCAAGATTCCCGGGTGGACCAAGAGACCCAGTACTTC. Translation gives CASSQDSRVDQETQYF.

This chain connects TRBV5-4 to TRBJ2-1, with 10 bases that match TRBD2. This CDR3 is built from 13 residues. V was clipped by 5 bases and J by 8 bases; unmatched bases: 4. CDR1 and CDR2 from the germline V gene are SGHNT and YYREEE (reference sequence). The chain's CDR3 is CASRPGLADEQFF. For the CDR3, the DNA is TGTGCCAGCAGACCCGGACTAGCGGATGAGCAGTTCTTC.

The chain links TRBV7-3 to TRBJ2-1; 7 bases are a match to TRBD1. Trimming took 4 bases from V and 5 from J; bases not matched to a gene: 11. Germline lookup yields CDR1 SGHTA and CDR2 FQGTGA. CDR3 length: 16 residues. CDR3 sequence: CASSSMVGQPDNEQFF. CDR3 bases: TGTGCCAGCAGCTCAATGGTGGGACAGCCTGACAATGAGCAGTTCTTC.